What follows are 32 T cell receptor beta chains derived from one specimen sequenced in a study of memory CD4+ T cells and cytomegalovirus serostatus. The sort gate was single viable CD3+CD4+CD8-CD45RO+ cells for memory CD4+ T cells. The repertoire was sequenced with immunoSEQ multiplex PCR; TCRdb's copy has only in-frame clones and lacks some. Here the sample spans 40,000 to 45,000 clones, about four fifths being singletons. Sequencing used memory CD4+ T cells from blood. These receptors all come from an adult in good health and CMV-seronegative.

V gene TRBV27 combines with J gene TRBJ1-2, with D perhaps TRBD1 (5 bases). Trimming shortened V by 4 bases and J by 4 bases, and 13 bases separated the two germline ends. The CDR3 has 14 residues. Germline V lookup: CDR1 MNHEY, CDR2 SMNVEV (reference sequence). The CDR3 sequence is CASSSFGAGYGYTF. In DNA, the CDR3 is TGTGCCAGCAGTTCTTTCGGGGCGGGCTATGGCTACACCTTC.

This chain links TRBV18 with TRBJ2-5; a possible D gene is TRBD1 (6 bases). The V and J ends lost 3 bases and 2 bases respectively, with 13 bases between them. This CDR3 comprises 15 residues. The germline V gene has CDR1 KGHSH and CDR2 LQKENI. The CDR3, as DNA: TGTGCCAGCTCACCTCAGGGGCTGGGGCAAGAGACCCAGTACTTC. This gives the protein CASSPQGLGQETQYF.

The chain couples TRBV4-1 to TRBJ1-4; D possibly corresponds to TRBD1 (6 bases). V was cut by 0 bases and J by 7 bases, with 12 bases left in between. The germline gives CDR1 MGHRA, CDR2 YSYEKL. The CDR3 is 15 amino acids. CDR3 sequence reads: CASSQEGRGGEKLFF. Here the CDR3 DNA reads TGCGCCAGCAGCCAAGAGGGCAGGGGCGGTGAAAAACTGTTTTTT.

This clone has only one observation. The CDR3, as DNA: TGTGCCAGCAGTTCCGGACAGGGAAACACTGAAGCTTTCTTT. It specifies CASSSGQGNTEAFF. This chain links TRBV6-6 with TRBJ1-1; 8 bases are a match to TRBD1. V gave up 4 bases and J gave up 2 bases; unmatched junction bases: 3. This CDR3 is built from 14 residues. Germline assignment: CDR1 MNHNY and CDR2 SVGAGI (reference sequence).

This chain uses TRBV2 with TRBJ1-1; D call uncertain. The germline V and J ends were trimmed by 8 bases and 4 bases, with 11 bases remaining between them. The CDR3 totals 12 residues. Germline CDR1 reads SNHLY; CDR2 reads FYNNEI. CDR3 nucleotides: TGTGCCAGCGGGCTTGACGCCACTGAAGCTTTCTTT. Translated, it gives CASGLDATEAFF.

This clone has more than one count but fewer than ten. J is TRBJ2-6 and V is TRBV4-1, with D possibly being TRBD1 or TRBD2 (5 bases each). Germline CDR1 reads MGHRA; CDR2 reads YSYEKL. The germline V and J ends were trimmed by 4 bases and 0 bases, with 13 bases remaining between them. This CDR3 contains 17 residues. In nucleotides, the CDR3 is TGCGCCAGCAGCCTTCGGGACGAGGGCTCTGGGGCCAACGTCCTGACTTTC. As protein: CASSLRDEGSGANVLTF.

J is TRBJ2-1 and V is TRBV6-6; 8 positions match TRBD1. The ends lost 5 bases at V and 0 bases at J; junction bases unmatched: 6. The CDR3 runs 16 residues. Looked up from germline, CDR1 is MNHNY and CDR2 is SVGAGI (reference sequence). The CDR3 nucleotides read TGTGCCAGCAGTGGACAGGGCCGGAGCTCCTACAATGAGCAGTTCTTC. Protein sequence: CASSGQGRSSYNEQFF.

V usage is TRBV5-1 and J usage is TRBJ2-7, with D tentatively TRBD1 (6 bases). The V end lost 5 bases, the J end lost 6 bases, and 24 bases lay between the germline ends. The CDR3 sequence is 16 residues long. The germline gives CDR1 SGHRS, CDR2 YFSETQ. The CDR3 sequence: CASREDPGTLAGEQYF. CDR3 in DNA: TGCGCCAGCAGAGAAGATCCCGGGACACTGGCGGGCGAGCAGTACTTC.

The CDR3, as DNA: TGTGCCTGGAGTGTAAGTACAGGGAATCAGCCCCAGCATTTT. Its translation: CAWSVSTGNQPQHF. The chain couples TRBV30 to TRBJ1-5, with a tentative D call TRBD1 (6 bases). Trimming took off 0 bases at V and 4 bases at J, with 10 bases between the two ends. In germline, CDR1 is GTSNPN, CDR2 SVGIG (reference sequence). The CDR3 consists of 14 residues.

This clone was seen more than once but under ten times. This rearrangement joins TRBV7-2 to TRBJ1-6; no clear D gene. The germline gives CDR1 SGHTA, CDR2 FQGNSA. There are 12 residues in the CDR3. The V end lost 5 bases, the J end lost 10 bases, and 9 bases lay between the germline ends. Written as DNA, the CDR3 is TGTGCCAGCAGCCTCTCGGTCTCACCCCTCCACTTT. Translation: CASSLSVSPLHF.

This clone was seen a handful of times. The chain combines TRBV14 with TRBJ1-1, with D hard to call. The CDR3 spans 14 residues. Trimming took off 5 bases at V and 4 bases at J, with 14 bases between the two ends. CDR1 and CDR2 (germline): SGHDN, FVKESK. CDR3 bases: TGTGCCAGCAGCTTTCGTGGAGGAGGCACTGAAGCTTTCTTT. It is translated as CASSFRGGGTEAFF.

The chain carries TRBV29-1 and TRBJ1-5; D is undetermined. Trimming took off 4 bases at V and 1 base at J, with 5 bases between the two ends. The CDR3 has 12 residues. Germline CDR1 SQVTM, CDR2 ANQGSEA. The CDR3 sequence: CSVGESNQPQHF. The CDR3 nucleotides read TGCAGCGTTGGGGAGAGCAATCAGCCCCAGCATTTT.

For the CDR3, the DNA is TGTGCCTGGATGTTTTGGTCCCGAGGCACCGGGGAGCTGTTTTTT. This gives the protein CAWMFWSRGTGELFF. The chain uses TRBV30 and TRBJ2-2; no firm D call. CDR3 size: 15 residues. Trimming took off 4 bases at V and 4 bases at J, with 16 bases between the two ends. Germline V gene data show CDR1 as GTSNPN and CDR2 as SVGIG (reference sequence).

There are a few counts of this clone. J is TRBJ2-2 and V is TRBV2; D might be TRBD1 (6 bases). From germline, CDR1 is SNHLY and CDR2 FYNNEI. The CDR3 covers 15 residues. V lost 4 bases and J 1 base, leaving 10 bases between the germline ends. CDR3 nucleotides: TGTGCCAGCAGTGGAACAGGGCGGAACACCGGGGAGCTGTTTTTT. It yields the protein CASSGTGRNTGELFF.

The chain joins TRBV18 to TRBJ1-5, with D unresolved. Germline-derived CDR1 and CDR2 are KGHSH and LQKENI. The CDR3 has 14 residues. V was clipped by 1 base and J by 2 bases, with 6 bases between them. The CDR3 bases are TGTGCCAGCTCACCACTTTATGGCAATCAGCCCCAGCATTTT. Translating it yields CASSPLYGNQPQHF.

The chain uses TRBV2 and TRBJ2-7, with unresolved D. From germline, CDR1 is SNHLY and CDR2 FYNNEI. This CDR3 is built from 13 residues. Trimming removed 3 bases at V and 12 bases at J, with 18 bases between. For the CDR3, the DNA is TGTGCCAGCAGTGACGTGGCCGCTCCGAACGGGTACTTC. It encodes CASSDVAAPNGYF. The entire variable domain, with the rest obtained from reference TRBV2 and TRBJ2-7, is as follows: EPEVTQTPSHQVTQMGQEVILRCVPISNHLYFYWYRQILGQKVEFLVSFYNNEISEKSEIFDDQFSVERPDGSNFTLKIRSTKLEDSAMYFCASSDVAAPNGYFGPGTRLTVT.

The J gene is TRBJ2-6, the V gene TRBV27, with D maybe TRBD1 (6 bases). The CDR3 sequence is 15 residues long. CDR1 MNHEY and CDR2 SMNVEV come from the germline V gene (reference sequence). Between the trimmed V and J ends, which lost 1 base and 2 bases, there was a span of 6 bases. CDR3 bases: TGTGCCAGCAGTTTATACAGGGCTGGGGCCAACGTCCTGACTTTC. Its translation: CASSLYRAGANVLTF.

This clone has just a few counts. The rearrangement links TRBV6-5 to TRBJ2-3; TRBD2 is a possible D gene (5 bases). The CDR3 extends over 14 amino acids. Germline assignment: CDR1 MNHEY and CDR2 SVGAGI. The V end was cut by 8 bases, the J end by 3 bases, with 15 bases between. The CDR3: CASSGEGLTDTQYF. For the CDR3, the DNA is TGTGCCAGCTCGGGTGAGGGCTTGACAGATACGCAGTATTTT.

This clone was recorded a few times. The V call is TRBV2, the J call TRBJ1-6; 7 positions match TRBD1. Germline V CDR1 and CDR2: SNHLY, FYNNEI. The CDR3 has 13 amino acids. V was pared by 6 bases and J by 10 bases, with 6 bases of the junction left unmatched. CDR3: CASSLGGISPLHF. The CDR3 coding sequence is TGTGCCAGCAGCCTAGGGGGCATATCACCCCTCCACTTT.

A word on this clone: At one end the junction does not follow the germline gene, possibly because of a read error. V gene TRBV4-2 combines with J gene TRBJ2-6; 9 bases line up with TRBD2. CDR3 length: 19 residues. Germline CDR1 and CDR2: LGHNA and YNFKEQ. CDR3 region: CASSPPPGGGGSGANVLTF. Written as DNA, the CDR3 is TGTGCCAGCAGCCCCCCCCCGGGCGGGGGGGGTTCTGGAGCCAACGTCCTGACTTTC.

The chain recombines TRBV18 with TRBJ1-6; 8 bases line up with TRBD1. This CDR3 comprises 19 residues. Germline CDR1 and CDR2: KGHSH and LQKENI. Trimming cost V 2 bases and J 0 bases; bases outside gene matches: 9. The CDR3 here is CASSPTGQGGSSYNSPLHF. CDR3 DNA sequence: TGTGCCAGCTCACCAACAGGACAGGGAGGGAGCTCCTATAATTCACCCCTCCACTTT.

In DNA, the CDR3 is TGTGCCAGCACCGAGCGGGGAGCCCACTATGGCTACACCTTC. This sequence encodes CASTERGAHYGYTF. V usage is TRBV2 and J usage is TRBJ1-2; D remains ambiguous. The CDR3 is made up of 14 amino acids. V lost 7 bases to trimming and J lost 3 bases, with 15 bases between them. The germline CDR1 and CDR2 sequences are SNHLY and FYNNEI.

The rearrangement joins TRBV7-9 to TRBJ1-2; D perhaps matches TRBD1 (6 bases). The V gene's germline CDR1 is SEHNR and CDR2 FQNEAQ (reference sequence). This CDR3 contains 16 residues. The V gene lost 1 base and the J gene lost 0 bases, with 12 bases spanning the gap. CDR3 residues: CASSLGGAVSNYGYTF. The CDR3 DNA sequence: TGTGCCAGCAGCTTAGGGGGGGCAGTTTCTAACTATGGCTACACCTTC.

The chain carries TRBV6-6 and TRBJ1-2; a weak D match, TRBD1 (6 bases). Germline CDR1 is MNHNY and CDR2 is SVGAGI (reference sequence). Trimming stripped 2 bases from V and 5 bases from J, with 15 bases between. The CDR3 extends over 15 amino acids. CDR3 in DNA: TGTGCCAGCAGTTACGGCGGGGGGCGGAATTATGGCTACACCTTC. Its protein is CASSYGGGRNYGYTF.

The chain combines TRBV28 with TRBJ2-2; no reliable D call. The CDR3 has 14 residues. CDR1 and CDR2 from the germline V gene are MDHEN and SYDVKM. Trimming cost V 6 bases and J 8 bases, with 16 bases left between them. The CDR3 protein is CASSPNHRRGELFF. In nucleotides, the CDR3 is TGTGCCAGCAGCCCCAATCACCGTCGGGGGGAGCTGTTTTTT.

This clone has only one observation. The rearrangement links TRBV5-6 to TRBJ2-3; possible D gene TRBD2, 5 bases. V gave up 3 bases and J gave up 5 bases, with 13 bases separating them. Germline assignment: CDR1 SGHDT and CDR2 YYEEEE. This CDR3 is 14 amino acids long. The CDR3 DNA reads as TGTGCCAGCAGCTCAAAGGTCCGGGGAGATACGCAGTATTTT. Encoded protein: CASSSKVRGDTQYF.

This clone occurred a few times. The CDR3 region is CSVQFGAGEKLFF. CDR3 nucleotides: TGCAGCGTTCAATTTGGGGCGGGAGAAAAACTGTTTTTT. V and J are TRBV29-1 and TRBJ1-4, with D possibly matching TRBD1 (5 bases). In germline, CDR1 is SQVTM, CDR2 ANQGSEA. The CDR3 is made up of 13 amino acids. V lost 5 bases and J 8 bases, leaving 15 bases between the germline ends.

CDR3 loop: CASRGGRANTGELFF. The CDR3 DNA reads as TGTGCCAGCAGGGGGGGCAGGGCGAACACCGGGGAGCTGTTTTTT. V gene TRBV2 combines with J gene TRBJ2-2, with D possibly being TRBD1 or TRBD2 (6 bases each). The CDR3 runs to 15 residues. The germline V gene encodes CDR1 SNHLY and CDR2 FYNNEI. V was pared by 6 bases and J by 0 bases, with 11 bases between.

Relative to its sample, this clone is medium-sized. CDR3 region: CASTQGLGNQPQHF. The CDR3 bases are TGTGCCAGCACTCAGGGGCTTGGCAATCAGCCCCAGCATTTT. This chain connects TRBV6-1 to TRBJ1-5; weak D call: TRBD1 (6 bases). Germline V CDR1 and CDR2: MNHNS, SASEGT. V lost 7 bases and J 2 bases, leaving 12 bases between the germline ends. CDR3 length: 14 residues.

V is TRBV11-1 and J is TRBJ1-1; perhaps TRBD1 as D (6 bases). Germline values: CDR1 SGHAT, CDR2 FQDESV (reference sequence). Trimming shortened V by 3 bases and J by 9 bases, and 14 bases separated the two germline ends. The CDR3 length is 13 residues. The CDR3 DNA follows: TGTGCCAGCAGCTTGCCTCCCGGGACAAAAGCTTTCTTT. Translation: CASSLPPGTKAFF.

This chain links TRBV5-5 with TRBJ1-2, with D possibly TRBD1 on 5 matching bases. This CDR3 has 13 amino acids. V was clipped by 4 bases and J by 2 bases, with 9 bases between them. Germline CDR1 is SGHKS and CDR2 is YYEKEE (reference sequence). The CDR3 sequence is CASSQRQNYGYTF. CDR3 coding DNA: TGTGCCAGCAGCCAACGACAGAACTATGGCTACACCTTC.

The chain combines TRBV7-3 with TRBJ1-2; no clear D. Trimming cost V 2 bases and J 10 bases, with 17 bases left between them. The CDR3 runs to 14 residues. In germline, CDR1 is SGHTA, CDR2 FQGTGA. The CDR3 loop reads CASSLSRTERDYTF. The DNA of the CDR3 is TGTGCCAGCAGCTTATCGAGAACGGAGAGAGACTACACCTTC.